This T cell receptor beta chain was captured by sequencing in a study of blood T cell repertoires in COVID-19. Study-wide context: Spain, Italy and the United States supplied samples that represented acute and convalescent COVID-19. From T cells, B-cell-depleted T cells, or PBMCs came the material, which was cDNA or gDNA.

The study assigned cohorts using participant-reported clinical history. The recovered donors of Cohort 3 showed two negative PCRs, clearance, or symptom resolution. Measured with immunoSEQ multiplex PCR; TCRdb has only the in-frame clones, and not every one. The sample contains about 500,000 clones, around 87% of which appear only once. The sequenced sample was PBMCs or T cells enriched from blood (not recorded which). This receptor was obtained from a woman aged 18 to 35 who had recovered from COVID-19.

CDR3 residues: CASSPWGPEQYF. CDR3 DNA sequence: TGTGCCAGCTCACCATGGGGCCCCGAGCAGTACTTC. The chain combines TRBV18 with TRBJ2-7, with D maybe TRBD1 (5 bases). Trimming shortened V by 2 bases and J by 6 bases, and 8 bases separated the two germline ends. CDR3 length: 12 amino acids. Germline CDR1 and CDR2: KGHSH and LQKENI.